Following are 19 T cell receptor beta chains from one sample sequenced in a study of shared clonotypes between healthy human individuals. Terminally differentiated effector memory CD45RA+ cells were left out of the naive CD8 fraction, which was CD45RO-negative and positively selected for CCR7. Using immunoSEQ multiplex PCR, the repertoire was profiled, and TCRdb retains in-frame clones only, with some absent. The sample contains approximately 2,000,000 clones, just over 90% of which appear only once. The specimen sequenced was naive CD8+ T cells from PBMCs. These receptors were obtained from a man in his late teens or twenties in good health. Some clones in this sample may be carry-over from other donors' samples.

J is TRBJ2-7 and V is TRBV29-1, with 7 positions matching TRBD1. The CDR3 covers 14 residues. Losses at the gene ends were 3 bases for V and 3 bases for J; bases not matched to a gene: 8. CDR1 and CDR2 from the germline V gene are SQVTM and ANQGSEA. The CDR3 spells CSVEGRGQFYEQYF. Written as DNA, the CDR3 is TGCAGCGTTGAGGGTAGGGGACAGTTCTACGAGCAGTACTTC.

This chain links TRBV30 with TRBJ2-1, with D perhaps matching TRBD1 (5 bases). The CDR3 spans 19 residues. Trimming pared 0 bases from V and 5 bases from J, leaving 26 bases between. Germline V lookup: CDR1 GTSNPN, CDR2 SVGIG (reference sequence). The CDR3 DNA reads as TGTGCCTGGAGTGTTTACAAGACCCGGGCTAATACGGACAACAATGAGCAGTTCTTC. Translated, it gives CAWSVYKTRANTDNNEQFF.

The V and J genes are TRBV13 and TRBJ1-5; 11 bases line up with TRBD1. With 4 bases clipped from V and 4 bases from J, the junction kept 6 bases outside the gene matches. Germline values: CDR1 PRHDT, CDR2 FYEKMQ (reference sequence). The CDR3 length is 16 residues. The CDR3 loop is CASSSSWDRGNQPQHF. As DNA, the CDR3 is TGTGCCAGCAGCTCCTCCTGGGACAGGGGGAATCAGCCCCAGCATTTT.

This chain joins TRBV9 and TRBJ1-1; TRBD1 matches 8 bases. Germline CDR1 SGDLS, CDR2 YYNGEE. The CDR3 loop spans 15 amino acids. Trimming removed 4 bases from V and 1 base from J; junction bases left unmatched: 6. The CDR3: CASSPWGTGNTEAFF. The CDR3 DNA reads TGTGCCAGCAGCCCCTGGGGGACAGGGAACACTGAAGCTTTCTTT.

The J gene is TRBJ2-1, the V gene TRBV4-1, with D possibly TRBD2 on 6 matching bases. CDR1 and CDR2 from the germline V gene are MGHRA and YSYEKL. The length of the CDR3 is 17 residues. V lost 4 bases, J lost 4 bases, and 20 bases lay in between. CDR3: CASSPGGGASPYNEQFF. The CDR3 bases are TGCGCCAGCAGCCCAGGAGGAGGGGCAAGCCCGTACAATGAGCAGTTCTTC.

The V gene is TRBV28, the J gene TRBJ2-7; 11 bases fit TRBD1. J was trimmed by 0 bases and V by 5 bases; bases with no gene match: 21. The germline V gene encodes CDR1 MDHEN and CDR2 SYDVKM. CDR3 length: 21 residues. The CDR3 here is CASSPNPRDRGGGSFSYEQYF. For the CDR3, the DNA is TGTGCCAGCAGTCCGAACCCCCGGGACAGGGGGGGCGGGAGTTTCTCCTACGAGCAGTACTTC.

This rearrangement joins TRBV11-1 to TRBJ2-1; TRBD2 matches 8 bases. V lost 3 bases and J lost 15; bases outside the gene matches: 4. The CDR3 loop spans 11 amino acids. Germline lookup yields CDR1 SGHAT and CDR2 FQDESV (reference sequence). CDR3 DNA sequence: TGTGCCAGCAGCTTCGGGACTAGGCCGTTCTTC. Protein: CASSFGTRPFF.

The chain carries TRBV11-2 and TRBJ2-5; D remains unclear. Between the trimmed V and J ends, which lost 1 base and 3 bases, there was a span of 6 bases. This CDR3 region has 13 residues. Looked up from germline, CDR1 is SGHAT and CDR2 is FQNNGV. Here the CDR3 DNA reads TGTGCCAGCAGCTTAGGACCGAAAGAGACCCAGTACTTC. Translating gives CASSLGPKETQYF.

The J gene is TRBJ2-2, the V gene TRBV6-5; D is unclear. V was trimmed by 6 bases and J by 4 bases, leaving 12 bases between them. Germline V gene sequence: CDR1 MNHEY, CDR2 SVGAGI. CDR3 length equals 14 residues. The CDR3 region is CASSPGRATGELFF. CDR3 coding DNA: TGTGCCAGCAGCCCCGGTAGGGCCACCGGGGAGCTGTTTTTT.

The rearrangement links TRBV25-1 to TRBJ2-7; 7 positions agree with TRBD2. The CDR3 length is 14 residues. Germline V gene lookup returns CDR1 MGHDK and CDR2 SYGVNS. The V segment lost 3 bases and the J segment 4 bases; nucleotides outside the gene matches: 6. CDR3 amino acids: CASSEAGVGYEQYF. CDR3 nucleotides: TGTGCCAGCAGTGAGGCGGGAGTCGGATACGAGCAGTACTTC.

This chain links TRBV27 with TRBJ1-1; D remains ambiguous. The germline V gene encodes CDR1 MNHEY and CDR2 SMNVEV (reference sequence). Trimming pared 2 bases from V and 7 bases from J, leaving 17 bases between. This CDR3 contains 15 residues. CDR3 coding DNA: TGTGCCAGCAGTTTAACCCCCCCGGGCGTGAATGAAGCTTTCTTT. It yields the protein CASSLTPPGVNEAFF.

The chain recombines TRBV9 with TRBJ2-3; 7 bases fit TRBD2. The CDR3 consists of 16 residues. V trimming: 0 bases; J trimming: 2 bases; junction bases outside the gene matches: 6. Per germline, CDR1 SGDLS and CDR2 YYNGEE. The CDR3 sequence: CASSVGTSPITDTQYF. The DNA for the CDR3 is TGTGCCAGCAGCGTAGGGACTAGTCCAATCACAGATACGCAGTATTTT.

The chain is built from TRBV19 and TRBJ2-2, with 8 nucleotides matching TRBD2. The germline V gene encodes CDR1 LNHDA and CDR2 SQIVND (reference sequence). This CDR3 contains 16 residues. V shed 10 bases and J 6 bases; nucleotides not matched to a gene: 16. CDR3 amino acids: CATTPLGGGRAGELFF. The CDR3 nucleotides are TGTGCCACCACCCCCCTCGGGGGGGGCAGAGCCGGGGAGCTGTTTTTT.

This CDR3 reads CASRSGRVLVMDTEAFF. CDR3 DNA sequence: TGCGCCAGCAGATCCGGGCGGGTATTAGTGATGGACACTGAAGCTTTCTTT. The rearrangement joins TRBV5-1 to TRBJ1-1; D unclear. CDR1 and CDR2 from the germline V gene are SGHRS and YFSETQ. Trimming pared 5 bases from V and 3 bases from J, leaving 23 bases between. The CDR3 has 17 residues.

Written as DNA, the CDR3 is TGTGCCAGCAGGGGGACGGTAGGGGATGAGCAGTTCTTC. This translates into CASRGTVGDEQFF. The V call is TRBV27, the J call TRBJ2-1; either TRBD1 or TRBD2 may supply D (5 bases each). There are 13 residues in the CDR3. Germline V gene lookup returns CDR1 MNHEY and CDR2 SMNVEV (reference sequence). Trimming left V 6 bases short and J 8 bases short, with 14 bases between.

V gene TRBV27 combines with J gene TRBJ1-1; the D gene is possibly TRBD1 (5 bases). V lost 5 bases, J lost 0 bases, and 19 bases lay in between. The CDR3 is 17 residues long. The germline CDR1 and CDR2 sequences are MNHEY and SMNVEV (reference sequence). The chain's CDR3 is CASSPSIRGLLNTEAFF. In nucleotides, the CDR3 is TGTGCCAGCAGTCCATCAATTAGGGGTCTCCTGAACACTGAAGCTTTCTTT.

The rearrangement links TRBV19 to TRBJ1-2, with 7 bases aligning to TRBD1. The CDR3 is 14 residues long. The V segment lost 4 bases and the J segment 4 bases; nucleotides outside the gene matches: 6. Germline-derived CDR1 and CDR2 are LNHDA and SQIVND (reference sequence). The CDR3 nucleotides are TGTGCCAGTAGTAGCGTCCGGGACAGCTATGGCTACACCTTC. It codes for CASSSVRDSYGYTF.

The chain uses TRBV27 and TRBJ2-3, with D perhaps TRBD1 (5 bases). The germline V and J ends were trimmed by 5 bases and 1 base, with 16 bases remaining between them. The germline CDR1 and CDR2 sequences are MNHEY and SMNVEV (reference sequence). This CDR3 comprises 16 residues. The CDR3 DNA reads as TGTGCCAGCAGTCCCATAGACAGCTCCCGCACAGATACGCAGTATTTT. Translation: CASSPIDSSRTDTQYF.

DNA for the CDR3: TGCGCCAGCAGCCGTAGTGGCGGGTACAATGAGCAGTTCTTC. Protein product: CASSRSGGYNEQFF. V gene TRBV4-1 combines with J gene TRBJ2-1; possibly TRBD2 for D (5 bases). V was trimmed by 4 bases and J by 4 bases, leaving 11 bases between them. CDR3 length: 14 residues. Germline V lookup: CDR1 MGHRA, CDR2 YSYEKL.